These 24 T cell receptor beta chains originate from one sample sequenced in a study of blood T cell repertoires in COVID-19. The repertoire was sequenced with immunoSEQ multiplex PCR; TCRdb's copy has only in-frame clones and lacks some. The repertoire holds 160,000 or so clones, with 90% as singletons. Source material: peripheral blood. These receptors were collected from a man aged 55 to 70 with active or convalescent COVID-19.

This clone was detected only a few times. The chain recombines TRBV5-1 with TRBJ2-7; a weak D match, TRBD1 (6 bases). The germline V and J ends were trimmed by 4 bases and 7 bases, with 9 bases remaining between them. The CDR3 contains 11 residues. The germline V gene has CDR1 SGHRS and CDR2 YFSETQ. The DNA of the CDR3 is TGCGCCAGCAGCCCCGACAGGGAGCAGTACTTC. This codes for CASSPDREQYF.

The J gene is TRBJ2-4, the V gene TRBV11-2; D possibly corresponds to TRBD2 (5 bases). The V and J ends lost 4 bases and 0 bases respectively, with 7 bases between them. CDR3 size: 14 residues. Germline V gene data show CDR1 as SGHAT and CDR2 as FQNNGV. DNA for the CDR3: TGTGCCAGCAGCTCCGGACTAGCCAAAAACATTCAGTACTTC. As protein: CASSSGLAKNIQYF.

The J gene is TRBJ2-6, the V gene TRBV2, with unresolved D. The CDR3 covers 18 residues. Germline assignment: CDR1 SNHLY and CDR2 FYNNEI. The ends were cut back, 5 bases at V and 0 bases at J, with 17 bases in the middle. CDR3 sequence reads: CASSSASSGYSGANVLTF. The CDR3 DNA reads as TGTGCCAGCAGTTCAGCTTCGTCAGGATACTCTGGGGCCAACGTCCTGACTTTC.

The chain is built from TRBV3-1 (or the pseudogene TRBV3-2) and TRBJ1-1, with D perhaps matching TRBD1 (5 bases). The CDR3 length is 12 residues. CDR1 is LGHDT, CDR2 YNNKEL, per germline (reference sequence). Trimming left V 3 bases short and J 6 bases short, with 8 bases between. This CDR3 is CASSQRDSEAFF. The DNA of the CDR3 is TGTGCCAGCAGCCAGAGGGACTCTGAAGCTTTCTTT.

This clone was seen a few times. This sequence joins TRBV4-2 and TRBJ1-3; D call uncertain. Germline assignment: CDR1 LGHNA and CDR2 YNFKEQ. The V end lost 0 bases, the J end lost 0 bases, and 9 bases lay between the germline ends. The CDR3 has 16 residues. This CDR3 is CASSQEVRPSGNTIYF. DNA of the CDR3: TGTGCCAGCAGCCAAGAGGTCAGGCCCTCTGGAAACACCATATATTTT.

The chain joins TRBV4-1 to TRBJ1-2; D is possibly TRBD1 (6 bases). The CDR3 consists of 14 residues. The ends were cut back, 0 bases at V and 8 bases at J, with 13 bases in the middle. Germline values: CDR1 MGHRA, CDR2 YSYEKL. The CDR3 bases are TGCGCCAGCAGCCAAGATCGGGGGGCATGGGGCTACACCTTC. This sequence encodes CASSQDRGAWGYTF.

A note on this clone: Other DNA sequences of this sample code for an identical CDR3. DNA for the CDR3: TGTGCCAGCAGTTCCCCAAACACTGAAGCTTTCTTT. Its translation is CASSSPNTEAFF. The genes are TRBV28 and TRBJ1-1; no clear D. The CDR3 runs to 12 residues. Germline loops: CDR1 MDHEN, CDR2 SYDVKM. Deletions cut 4 bases from V and 2 bases from J, with 5 bases between.

The gene calls are TRBV18 and TRBJ2-5; D may be TRBD1 (6 bases). V lost 4 bases and J 3 bases, leaving 12 bases between the germline ends. The CDR3 is made up of 14 amino acids. CDR1 KGHSH and CDR2 LQKENI come from the germline V gene. This CDR3 reads CASSRKQGEETQYF. The CDR3 DNA sequence: TGTGCCAGCTCACGAAAACAGGGAGAAGAGACCCAGTACTTC.

The rearrangement links TRBV10-3 to TRBJ1-1; no reliable D call. Trimming shortened V by 4 bases and J by 0 bases, and 9 bases separated the two germline ends. The CDR3 loop spans 14 amino acids. Per the germline V gene, CDR1 is ENHRY and CDR2 is SYGVKD. The CDR3 sequence is CAISVEPMNTEAFF. The CDR3 nucleotides are TGTGCCATCAGTGTAGAGCCCATGAACACTGAAGCTTTCTTT.

The chain has TRBV5-1 and TRBJ1-2, with 12 bases that match TRBD1. The trim removed 6 bases at V and 7 bases at J, leaving 7 bases unmatched. The CDR3 contains 14 residues. Germline CDR1 is SGHRS and CDR2 is YFSETQ. CDR3 protein: CASNTGTGGFGYTF. CDR3 nucleotides: TGCGCCAGCAACACCGGGACAGGGGGCTTTGGCTACACCTTC.

CDR3 in DNA: TGTGCCAGCTCACTTTCGACTAGCGGTTCTCCCTACGAGCAGTACTTC. Translating gives CASSLSTSGSPYEQYF. The chain combines TRBV18 with TRBJ2-7; TRBD2 matches 9 bases. Germline loops: CDR1 KGHSH, CDR2 LQKENI. The CDR3 loop spans 16 amino acids. V dropped 4 bases and J dropped 2; count of bases not matched to a gene: 9.

CDR3 DNA sequence: TGTGCCACCAGCAGAGGTCTGAAAAAAGCCGGGCGAGGGACTGAAGCTTTCTTT. This translates into CATSRGLKKAGRGTEAFF. V usage is TRBV15 and J usage is TRBJ1-1; D is undetermined. The CDR3 spans 18 residues. Germline CDR1 is LNHNV and CDR2 is YYDKDF (reference sequence). V lost 1 base and J 5 bases, leaving 23 bases between the germline ends.

The chain has TRBV7-2 and TRBJ2-1; 8 bases are a match to TRBD2. The CDR3 length is 15 residues. With V trimmed by 6 bases and J by 7 bases, 11 bases remained unmatched. Per germline, CDR1 SGHTA and CDR2 FQGNSA. CDR3 region: CASRSGGTNRNEQFF. The CDR3 nucleotides read TGTGCCAGCAGATCGGGGGGGACTAACCGTAATGAGCAGTTCTTC. The full variable domain, in which reference TRBV7-2 and TRBJ2-1 provide the parts outside the CDR3, is GAGVSQSPSNKVTEKGKDVELRCDPISGHTALYWYRQSLGQGLEFLIYFQGNSAPDKSGLPSDRFSAERTGGSVSTLTIQRTQQEDSAVYLCASRSGGTNRNEQFFGPGTRLTVL.

The chain recombines TRBV3-1 (or the pseudogene TRBV3-2) with TRBJ2-1, with 9 bases fitting TRBD2. The CDR3 runs 15 residues. The junction had 4 bases not matched to a gene; V was cut back by 1 base and J by 6 bases. Germline CDR1 and CDR2: LGHDT and YNNKEL (reference sequence). This chain's CDR3 is CASSQVAGVGNEQFF. The CDR3 coding sequence is TGTGCCAGCAGCCAAGTAGCGGGAGTCGGCAATGAGCAGTTCTTC.

The V and J genes are TRBV10-2 and TRBJ2-1, with D unclear. The CDR3 length is 15 residues. Trimming pared 2 bases from V and 7 bases from J, leaving 15 bases between. The V gene's germline CDR1 is WSHSY and CDR2 SAAADI. The CDR3 sequence is CASSELVSSRNEQFF. The CDR3 DNA sequence: TGCGCCAGCAGTGAGCTCGTATCTAGTAGGAATGAGCAGTTCTTC.

CDR3 DNA sequence: TGTGCCAGCAGCCGGCCGGGACAGTGGGATGGCTACACCTTC. This sequence encodes CASSRPGQWDGYTF. The chain links TRBV3-1 (or the pseudogene TRBV3-2) to TRBJ1-2, with 7 bases identical to TRBD1. Per germline, CDR1 LGHDT and CDR2 YNNKEL (reference sequence). This CDR3 is 14 amino acids long. V was clipped by 4 bases and J by 6 bases; unmatched bases: 8.

The chain carries TRBV19 and TRBJ2-7; possible D gene TRBD1, 5 bases. The CDR3 totals 14 residues. Between the trimmed V and J ends, which lost 8 bases and 4 bases, there was a span of 18 bases. CDR1 and CDR2 from the germline V gene are LNHDA and SQIVND (reference sequence). The CDR3 loop is CASGPLGVRYEQYF. Written as DNA, the CDR3 is TGTGCCAGTGGACCGCTAGGGGTAAGGTACGAGCAGTACTTC.

V is TRBV29-1 and J is TRBJ1-1, with D perhaps matching TRBD1 (6 bases). CDR3 length: 13 residues. CDR1 SQVTM and CDR2 ANQGSEA come from the germline V gene. Trimming removed 5 bases at V and 0 bases at J, with 10 bases between. The CDR3 here is CSVPQGLNTEAFF. The CDR3 DNA is TGCAGCGTTCCCCAGGGGCTGAACACTGAAGCTTTCTTT.

This CDR3 reads CASSFQGAWGYTF. In nucleotides, the CDR3 is TGTGCCAGCAGCTTTCAGGGGGCGTGGGGCTACACCTTC. The chain couples TRBV11-2 to TRBJ1-2; 8 bases map to TRBD1. This CDR3 contains 13 residues. V shed 3 bases, J shed 8 bases, and the junction held 5 bases outside the gene matches. Looked up from germline, CDR1 is SGHAT and CDR2 is FQNNGV.

V and J are TRBV19 and TRBJ2-3; possibly TRBD1 for D (5 bases). The V and J ends lost 5 bases and 2 bases respectively, with 14 bases between them. Germline CDR1 is LNHDA and CDR2 is SQIVND (reference sequence). CDR3 length: 15 amino acids. CDR3 residues: CASSETGPPTDTQYF. The CDR3 DNA sequence: TGTGCCAGTAGTGAAACAGGCCCTCCCACAGATACGCAGTATTTT.

This clone has more than one count but fewer than ten. The J gene is TRBJ1-2, the V gene TRBV27; TRBD1 matches 9 bases. CDR1 is MNHEY and CDR2 is SMNVEV in the germline V gene (reference sequence). This CDR3 has 15 amino acids. V lost 4 bases and J lost 8; bases outside the gene matches: 11. The chain's CDR3 is CASSSDRGRVGGYTF. The CDR3 region has the DNA TGTGCCAGCAGTTCCGACAGGGGGAGGGTAGGAGGCTACACCTTC.

The chain employs TRBV7-9 and TRBJ2-3, with a possible D match to TRBD1 (6 bases). The CDR3 spans 14 residues. From germline, CDR1 is SEHNR and CDR2 FQNEAQ (reference sequence). V was shortened by 4 bases and J by 3 bases, with 11 bases between the two germline ends. CDR3 in amino acids: CASSSPTGTDTQYF. The CDR3 DNA reads TGTGCCAGCAGCTCGCCGACAGGTACAGATACGCAGTATTTT.

CDR3 region: CASSLMGTVNTEAFF. CDR3 DNA: TGTGCCAGCAGCTTAATGGGGACAGTAAACACTGAAGCTTTCTTT. The V gene is TRBV7-8, the J gene TRBJ1-1; 7 nucleotides line up with TRBD1. J gave up 2 bases and V 2 bases, and 5 bases lay outside the gene matches. This CDR3 is 15 amino acids long. Germline CDR1 SGHVS, CDR2 FQNEAQ.

This clone occurred once. The gene calls are TRBV7-2 and TRBJ2-7, with D tentatively TRBD2 (6 bases). Trimming took off 1 base at V and 3 bases at J, with 13 bases between the two ends. The germline V gene has CDR1 SGHTA and CDR2 FQGNSA. CDR3 size: 15 residues. CDR3 in amino acids: CASSLGGTPNYEQYF. The CDR3 bases are TGTGCCAGCAGCTTAGGCGGGACTCCAAACTACGAGCAGTACTTC.